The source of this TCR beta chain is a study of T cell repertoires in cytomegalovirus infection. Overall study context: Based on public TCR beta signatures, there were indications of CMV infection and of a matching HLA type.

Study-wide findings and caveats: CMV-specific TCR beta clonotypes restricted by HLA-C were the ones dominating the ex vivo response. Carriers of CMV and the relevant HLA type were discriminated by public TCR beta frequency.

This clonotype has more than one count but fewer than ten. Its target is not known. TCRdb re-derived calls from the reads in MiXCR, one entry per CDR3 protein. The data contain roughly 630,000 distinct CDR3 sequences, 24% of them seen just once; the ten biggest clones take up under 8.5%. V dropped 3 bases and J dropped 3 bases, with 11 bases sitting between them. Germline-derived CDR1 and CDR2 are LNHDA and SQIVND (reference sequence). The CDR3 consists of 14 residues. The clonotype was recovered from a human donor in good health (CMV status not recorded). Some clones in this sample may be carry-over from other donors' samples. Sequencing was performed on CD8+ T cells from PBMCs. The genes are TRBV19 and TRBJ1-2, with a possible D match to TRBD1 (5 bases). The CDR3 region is CASSIEGTYYGYTF. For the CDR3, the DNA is TGTGCCAGTAGTATTGAGGGGACGTACTATGGCTACACCTTC.